This is a list of T cell receptor beta chains from one sample in a study of shared clonotypes between healthy human individuals. Only in-frame clones appear in the TCRdb table, and some are missing; sequencing was by immunoSEQ multiplex PCR. The data contain around 1.4 million clones, approximately 98.5% of them singletons. Sequenced sample: naive CD4+ T cells sorted from blood. The receptor set was obtained from a man aged 25 to 45 in good health. The CDR3 runs from the conserved cysteine through the conserved F or W. A D gene is named only where the DNA matches it firmly. The size of a clone is reported for some rows only, either as once, few or many, or as a class for expanded clones.

>TRBV18|TRBJ2-1|.|.
TGTGCCAGCTCACCATTGGGGACTTTGGGGTACAATGAGCAGTTCTTC
CASSPLGTLGYNEQFF
>TRBV19|TRBJ2-1|.|.
TGTGCCAGTAGAAGCAACTGGGGGCAGGGAGGAGCCCATGAGCAGTTCTTC
CASRSNWGQGGAHEQFF
>TRBV6-1|TRBJ1-5|.|.
TGTGCCAGCAGTGAAAGCAGAAATCAGCCCCAGCATTTT
CASSESRNQPQHF
>TRBV9|TRBJ1-2|.|.
TGTGCCAGCAGCCCAGACAGGAACTATGGCTACACCTTC
CASSPDRNYGYTF
>TRBV19|TRBJ1-1|.|TRBD1
TGTGCCAGTAGTATCACTGACAGGGCCACTGAAGCTTTCTTT
CASSITDRATEAFF
>TRBV18|TRBJ2-2|.|.
TGTGCCAGCTCACCGTTGAGCGGATCCACCGGGGAGCTGTTTTTT
CASSPLSGSTGELFF
>TRBV5-1|TRBJ2-1|once|.
TGCGCCAGCAGGCCTAGCGCTTACTCCTACAATGAGCAGTTCTTC
CASRPSAYSYNEQFF
>TRBV19|TRBJ2-5|.|TRBD2
TGTGCCAGTAGTACAGGGACTAGCGTGGAGACCCAGTACTTC
CASSTGTSVETQYF
>TRBV29-1|TRBJ2-1|.|TRBD2
TGCAGCGTGGGGACTAGCATGGGGAATGAGCAGTTCTTC
CSVGTSMGNEQFF
>TRBV6-1|TRBJ1-2|.|TRBD1
TGTGCCAGCAGTACCCGGACAGGGCACTATGGCTACACCTTC
CASSTRTGHYGYTF
>TRBV4-3|TRBJ1-1|.|.
TGCGCCAGCAGCCAAGACAGGGACGGGAGCCTTGAAGCTTTCTTT
CASSQDRDGSLEAFF
>TRBV5-1|TRBJ2-7|.|TRBD1
TGCGCCAGCAGCGTGGGGACAGTCTTGGTGGCGGAGCAGTACTTC
CASSVGTVLVAEQYF
>TRBV7-6|TRBJ2-2|.|.
TGTGCCAGCAGCTTACAAGCGTTCACCGGGGAGCTGTTTTTT
CASSLQAFTGELFF
>TRBV11-1|TRBJ2-7|.|.
TGTGCCAGCAGCCTACCGGACGCCTTCTCCTACGAGCAGTACTTC
CASSLPDAFSYEQYF
>TRBV9|TRBJ2-4|.|.
TGTGCCAGCAGCGTAGGGCCTTATACCCGAGGGCAGGGAGAAAACATTCAGTACTTC
CASSVGPYTRGQGENIQYF
>TRBV27|TRBJ2-6|.|TRBD1
TGTGCCAGCAGTTTAAGCAGGGGGACTGGGGCCAACGTCCTGACTTTC
CASSLSRGTGANVLTF
>TRBV4-3|TRBJ2-7|once|.
TGCGCCAGCAGCCGGTCCCTGGGCGAAGGGTCCTACGAGCAGTACTTC
CASSRSLGEGSYEQYF
>TRBV14|TRBJ2-7|.|TRBD1
TGTGCCAGCAGCCCCTACCTGGGACAGGACTACGAGCAGTACTTC
CASSPYLGQDYEQYF
>TRBV29-1|TRBJ2-7|.|.
TGCAGCGTAAACTCCCGGGGGTTTGGGGTCTACGAGCAGTACTTC
CSVNSRGFGVYEQYF
>TRBV7-8|TRBJ1-5|.|TRBD1
TGTGCCAGCAGCGGCTCGGCCGGGACAGGGGCCCTTCGGCATTTT
CASSGSAGTGALRHF
>TRBV25-1|TRBJ1-1|.|.
TGTGCCAGCAGTGAACTTTCCTCCGTTAACACTGAAGCTTTCTTT
CASSELSSVNTEAFF
>TRBV16|TRBJ2-7|.|.
TGTGCCAGCAGCCATTCCCTCTACGAGCAGTACTTC
CASSHSLYEQYF
>TRBV28|TRBJ2-5|.|.
TGTGCCAGCAGTATTCTCCAAGAGACCCAGTACTTC
CASSILQETQYF
>TRBV4-1|TRBJ1-2|.|.
TGCGCCAGCAGCCAAGTACTAAACTATGGCTACACCTTC
CASSQVLNYGYTF
>TRBV7-9|TRBJ2-2|.|.
TGTGCCAGCAGCTCCACAGGGAGGACCGGGGAGCTGTTTTTT
CASSSTGRTGELFF
>TRBV19|TRBJ2-1|.|.
TGTGCCAGTAGTATTCCCGCCCGGTCCTACAATGAGCAGTTCTTC
CASSIPARSYNEQFF
>TRBV6-1|TRBJ2-5|.|TRBD1
TGTGCCAGCAGGCAAAACCCAGGGGGCGGTGAGACCCAGTACTTC
CASRQNPGGGETQYF
>TRBV19|TRBJ1-5|.|.
TGTGCCAGTAGGAGGGGGGGCTATAGCAATCAGCCCCAGCATTTT
CASRRGGYSNQPQHF
>TRBV7-2|TRBJ1-2|.|.
TGTGCCAGCAGCTTCGAGGTGCGGGGCCGCTACACCTTC
CASSFEVRGRYTF
>TRBV2|TRBJ2-7|.|.
TGTGCCAGCACCACGTTTTACGAGCAGTACTTC
CASTTFYEQYF
>TRBV29-1|TRBJ2-1|.|.
TGCAGCGTTGAAGACCCTCTAGCGAATGAGCAGTTCTTC
CSVEDPLANEQFF
>TRBV5-6|TRBJ2-7|.|TRBD2
TGTGCCAGCAGCTTCGGGGGGGCTATGACCTACGAGCAGTACTTC
CASSFGGAMTYEQYF
>TRBV10-1|TRBJ2-7|once|.
TGCGCCAGCACCTGCCTCGAATTCTACGAGCAGTACTTC
CASTCLEFYEQYF
>TRBV25-1|TRBJ2-5|.|.
TGTGCCAGCAGTCCCGGCAGTGGTGAGACCCAGTACTTC
CASSPGSGETQYF
>TRBV7-9|TRBJ1-2|.|TRBD1
TGTGCCAGCAGCCTCACAGGGGGCGCGGGCTATGGCTACACCTTC
CASSLTGGAGYGYTF
>TRBV5-4|TRBJ2-7|.|.
TGTGCCAGCAGCTTGGCAAACAGGGCGGCGGTCGAGCAGTACTTC
CASSLANRAAVEQYF
>TRBV7-9|TRBJ2-7|.|.
TGTGCCAGCAGCGGCAGACAGGAGCAGTACTTC
CASSGRQEQYF
>TRBV18|TRBJ2-2|few|TRBD1
TGTGCCAGCTCACCACAACAGGGGAGCGGGGAGCTGTTTTTT
CASSPQQGSGELFF
>TRBV30|TRBJ1-5|.|.
TGTGCCTGGAGTGTAGACTCAAGGGTCCAGCATTTT
CAWSVDSRVQHF
>TRBV2|TRBJ2-2|.|TRBD1
TGTGCCAGCAGTGGACAGGGAGAAACCGGGGAGCTGTTTTTT
CASSGQGETGELFF
>TRBV5-8|TRBJ1-4|.|.
TGTGCCAGCAGCCGTTGGCCTTGGTCGGGTGAAAAACTGTTTTTT
CASSRWPWSGEKLFF
>TRBV7-8|TRBJ1-3|.|TRBD1
TGTGCCAGCAGCCCGATGACAGGGGGCCTGGGAAACACCATATATTTT
CASSPMTGGLGNTIYF
>TRBV10-3|TRBJ2-7|.|TRBD2
TGTGCCATCAATTCCGGGACTAGCGCCCACGAGCAGTACTTC
CAINSGTSAHEQYF
>TRBV7-9|TRBJ1-2|.|.
TGTGCCAGCAGCTTAGATCAGGGTTGGGCTGGCTACACCTTC
CASSLDQGWAGYTF
>TRBV18|TRBJ2-1|once|TRBD2
TGTGCCAGCTCAAGACTAGCGGACCGATACAATGAGCAGTTCTTC
CASSRLADRYNEQFF
>TRBV4-1|TRBJ2-2|once|.
TGCGCCAGCAGCCACCCGAGAGAGGGGGGAACCGGGGAGCTGTTTTTT
CASSHPREGGTGELFF
>TRBV29-1|TRBJ2-3|.|TRBD1
TGCAGCGCACGACCCTTGATTGACAGGGGAGCAGATACGCAGTATTTT
CSARPLIDRGADTQYF
>TRBV2|TRBJ2-6|.|.
TGTGCCAGCAGTGTGTTAGGAGGGGCTGGGGCCAACGTCCTGACTTTC
CASSVLGGAGANVLTF
>TRBV28|TRBJ1-2|.|TRBD1
TGTGCCAGCAAGGCCAAATACAGGGGGCCCGATGGCTACACCTTC
CASKAKYRGPDGYTF
>TRBV6-5|TRBJ2-7|once|TRBD1
TGTGCCAGCAGTTCTCCCGACAGGGGGAGCAACGAGCAGTACTTC
CASSSPDRGSNEQYF
>TRBV7-9|TRBJ2-1|.|TRBD2
TGTGCCAGCAGCTCGTGGACTAGCGTAAACTACAATGAGCAGTTCTTC
CASSSWTSVNYNEQFF
>TRBV5-6|TRBJ2-7|.|TRBD2
TGTGCCAGCAGCGCGGCGGGGGGCGCGAGACTCTACGAGCAGTACTTC
CASSAAGGARLYEQYF
>TRBV2|TRBJ2-6|.|.
TGTGCCAGCACCCTTGGGGACCCAGGCTCTGGGGCCAACGTCCTGACTTTC
CASTLGDPGSGANVLTF
>TRBV5-1|TRBJ2-5|.|TRBD2
TGCGCCAGCAGCTTGGTCCCAGCGGGATTGAATGGGAGTCCCCAGTACTTC
CASSLVPAGLNGSPQYF
>TRBV5-6|TRBJ1-2|.|.
TGTGCCAGCAGCTTGTCTAACCCGAGGGGGAGTGGCTACACCTTC
CASSLSNPRGSGYTF
>TRBV28|TRBJ2-7|.|TRBD2
TGTGCCAGCAGTTTAAAAAGTAGCGGGAGATGGTACGAGCAGTACTTC
CASSLKSSGRWYEQYF
>TRBV6-1|TRBJ1-4|.|TRBD1
TGTGCCAGCAGTGAAGCTTCTTTCTCCGGGACAGGGGTTTTT
CASSEASFSGTGVF
>TRBV29-1|TRBJ2-1|.|TRBD2
TGCAGCGCCCCAGTGACTAGCGGGGGGGTTAGGTTCTACAATGAGCAGTTCTTC
CSAPVTSGGVRFYNEQFF
>TRBV30|TRBJ2-7|.|.
TGTGCCTGGAGTGTAGGGGCGAGCTACGAGCAGTACTTC
CAWSVGASYEQYF
>TRBV29-1|TRBJ2-2|.|.
TGCAGCGTTGCTTCATTGAACACCGGGGAGCTGTTTTTT
CSVASLNTGELFF